The clone carrying this T cell receptor (beta chain) was seen ten or more times. The CDR3 totals 14 residues. The germline V and J ends were trimmed by 2 bases and 0 bases, with 7 bases remaining between them. These data are taken from a study of early T cells in non-severe SARS-CoV-2 infection. Across the study: The chains were unpaired, and the sequenced material was bulk RNA from unsorted whole blood.

Unique molecular identifiers were affixed to single, distinct cDNA molecules. TCRdb re-derived calls from the 5' RACE reads in MiXCR, one entry per CDR3 protein. The sample yields about 130,000 distinct CDR3 sequences, more than 12% seen once. The chain uses TRBV12-3 or TRBV12-4 and TRBJ1-1, with D unclear. The sample comprised whole blood. The TCR comes from an adult who was a healthcare worker with PCR-confirmed SARS-CoV-2 infection or an uninfected control (not recorded which). The CDR3 DNA sequence: TGTGCCAGCAGTTTATGGGCAGTGAACACTGAAGCTTTCTTT. Amino acid sequence: CASSLWAVNTEAFF.